This T cell receptor (beta chain) was identified in a study of T cell changes during pregnancy in multiple sclerosis (dated by TCRdb to the late 2010s). Regarding the study in general: Changes in the T cell repertoire over the course of pregnancy were examined in this study in women with multiple sclerosis.

Relative to germline, V is missing 5 bases and J is missing 11 bases, with 14 bases of the junction outside any gene match. CDR1 and CDR2 are read off the germline V gene (reference sequence) as LNHDA and SQIVND. The cysteine opens and the phenylalanine closes a CDR3 of 14 amino acids. The only DNA kept is the CDR3, 42 bases in frame from the first base. Libraries were made using the immunoSEQ multiplex PCR assay. TCRdb took over this immuneACCESS table, retaining in-frame rearrangements with V and J assigned. Such tables are incomplete; in checked studies, under half of the missing clones stem from an unresolved V gene, and the remainder is unexplained. Present in this sample are about 70,000 clones, 90% to 95% of which were seen just once. The ten largest clones capture over 1.2% of the sample. Of note for this clone: Its recognized antigen is unknown. No base qualities exist here, and no much larger clone lies one base off it.

The rearrangement joined TRBV19 to TRBJ1-1; TRBD1 fits 7 bases in the junction. The source is a female donor in good health, enrolled as a control in a pregnancy study. The source material was peripheral blood, sampled in the third trimester of pregnancy. The DNA reads as follows: TGTGCCAGTAGTCCCGACAGGGCCTCCCCGGAGGCTTTCTTT. Translated, this is CASSPDRASPEAFF.